What follows are 27 T cell receptor beta chains derived from one specimen sequenced in a study of cytomegalovirus exposure and HLA in healthy donors. Primers for the PCR totalled 60 Vbeta and 13 Jbeta. TCRdb's table, derived via immunoSEQ multiplex PCR, lists solely in-frame clones and lacks some. The sample carries 70,000 to 95,000 clones, 70% to 80% recorded once. The sample consisted of PBMCs. The receptors were sampled from a man aged 45-60 years in good health and CMV-seronegative.

This chain joins TRBV5-4 and TRBJ2-1, with TRBD2 identical over 15 bases. CDR1 SGHNT and CDR2 YYREEE come from the germline V gene (reference sequence). J lost 12 bases, V lost 0 bases, and 4 bases had no gene match. This CDR3 comprises 15 residues. The CDR3 here is CASSLEGLAGGGQFF. CDR3 coding DNA: TGTGCCAGCAGCTTGGAGGGACTAGCGGGGGGAGGGCAGTTCTTC.

This sequence joins TRBV27 and TRBJ2-5; 9 bases align to TRBD1. Germline values: CDR1 MNHEY, CDR2 SMNVEV (reference sequence). The CDR3 covers 15 residues. V lost 0 bases, J lost 5 bases, and 4 bases stayed unmatched. CDR3 in amino acids: CASSLSTGGWETQYF. Written as DNA, the CDR3 is TGTGCCAGCAGTTTATCGACAGGGGGGTGGGAGACCCAGTACTTC.

V is TRBV4-1 and J is TRBJ1-5; D unclear. CDR1 is MGHRA, CDR2 YSYEKL, per germline. The CDR3 is made up of 14 amino acids. V dropped 3 bases and J dropped 2 bases, with 8 bases sitting between them. CDR3 residues: CASSQILGNQPQHF. The CDR3 coding sequence is TGCGCCAGCAGCCAGATTCTAGGCAATCAGCCCCAGCATTTT.

The V and J genes are TRBV14 and TRBJ1-4, with 7 bases lining up with TRBD1. Trimming took 0 bases from V and 17 from J; bases not matched to a gene: 9. CDR3 length: 13 amino acids. Germline assignment: CDR1 SGHDN and CDR2 FVKESK. Here the CDR3 reads CASSQEVSGQLFF. The CDR3 bases are TGTGCCAGCAGCCAAGAGGTATCGGGACAGCTATTTTTT.

This rearrangement joins TRBV5-1 to TRBJ2-5; D is undetermined. The CDR3 is made up of 11 amino acids. Germline values: CDR1 SGHRS, CDR2 YFSETQ. V lost 3 bases and J lost 7, with 7 bases in between. The CDR3 reads CASSSEVTQYF. The CDR3 nucleotides read TGCGCCAGCAGCTCCGAGGTGACCCAGTACTTC.

This chain uses TRBV11-2 with TRBJ2-5; the match to TRBD2 covers 12 bases. Germline loops: CDR1 SGHAT, CDR2 FQNNGV. The CDR3 length is 16 residues. V lost 4 bases to trimming and J lost 1 base; unmatched junction nucleotides: 4. The CDR3 DNA is TGTGCCAGCAGCTCCCTGACTAGCGGGGGCCAAGAGACCCAGTACTTC. This encodes CASSSLTSGGQETQYF.

The chain carries TRBV5-4 and TRBJ2-2; D perhaps matches TRBD2 (9 bases). From germline, CDR1 is SGHNT and CDR2 YYREEE (reference sequence). This CDR3 comprises 16 residues. Trimming shortened V by 5 bases and J by 6 bases, and 20 bases separated the two germline ends. The CDR3 coding sequence is TGTGCCAGCAGTTCTACAGGGGGACTAGCCCCCGGGGAGCTGTTTTTT. Amino acid sequence: CASSSTGGLAPGELFF.

This sequence joins TRBV18 and TRBJ1-2, with 10 bases aligning to TRBD1. CDR1 and CDR2 from the germline V gene are KGHSH and LQKENI. Trimming took 3 bases from V and 7 from J; bases not matched to a gene: 5. The CDR3 is made up of 14 amino acids. The chain's CDR3 is CASSPRDRGPGYTF. The DNA for the CDR3 is TGTGCCAGCTCACCTCGGGACAGGGGCCCTGGCTACACCTTC.

The J gene is TRBJ1-3, the V gene TRBV6-6; TRBD1 might be the D (6 bases). This CDR3 comprises 15 residues. Trimming stripped 2 bases from V and 0 bases from J, with 8 bases between. Germline loops: CDR1 MNHNY, CDR2 SVGAGI (reference sequence). CDR3 in amino acids: CASSYGQLSGNTIYF. CDR3 nucleotide sequence: TGTGCCAGCAGTTACGGACAGCTCTCTGGAAACACCATATATTTT.

The chain couples TRBV30 to TRBJ2-3; 10 bases map to TRBD2. The V gene end was trimmed by 2 bases and the J gene end by 4 bases; junction bases not matched to a gene: 6. There are 15 residues in the CDR3. Germline V gene sequence: CDR1 GTSNPN, CDR2 SVGIG (reference sequence). The DNA of the CDR3 is TGTGCCTGGAGTTATAGCGGGGGGTTCCCAGATACGCAGTATTTT. The encoded protein is CAWSYSGGFPDTQYF.

The table lists this clone with a few counts. The J gene is TRBJ2-5, the V gene TRBV19, with TRBD1 identical over 8 bases. J was trimmed by 4 bases and V by 5 bases; bases with no gene match: 9. Germline V gene sequence: CDR1 LNHDA, CDR2 SQIVND (reference sequence). The CDR3 has 15 amino acids. The CDR3 coding sequence is TGTGCCAGTAGTTCGGGACAGGCGATCGGAGAGACCCAGTACTTC. This gives the protein CASSSGQAIGETQYF.

This clone has more than one count but fewer than ten. V usage is TRBV18 and J usage is TRBJ1-5, with D tentatively TRBD1 (6 bases). Germline V lookup: CDR1 KGHSH, CDR2 LQKENI. Trimming cost V 2 bases and J 6 bases, with 8 bases left between them. The CDR3 totals 13 residues. The CDR3 is CASSPGQSQPQHF. The CDR3 DNA is TGTGCCAGCTCACCAGGACAGTCTCAGCCCCAGCATTTT. Together with reference TRBV18 and TRBJ1-5, the CDR3 gives the full variable domain: NAGVMQNPRHLVRRRGQEARLRCSPMKGHSHVYWYRQLPEEGLKFMVYLQKENIIDESGMPKERFSAEFPKEGPSILRIQQVVRGDSAAYFCASSPGQSQPQHFGDGTRLSIL.

The chain combines TRBV29-1 with TRBJ2-5; 10 positions match TRBD1. This CDR3 is 18 amino acids long. In germline, CDR1 is SQVTM, CDR2 ANQGSEA. With 7 bases clipped from V and 1 base from J, the junction kept 18 bases outside the gene matches. In DNA, the CDR3 is TGCAGCGCATCCCGGGACAGGGGAGGCTATCTGGGCCAAGAGACCCAGTACTTC. It translates to CSASRDRGGYLGQETQYF.

This clone was recorded once. V and J are TRBV7-2 and TRBJ2-5, with 8 bases identical to TRBD2. The CDR3 is 14 amino acids. V lost 7 bases, J lost 5 bases, and 9 bases stayed unmatched. Germline-derived CDR1 and CDR2 are SGHTA and FQGNSA. CDR3 bases: TGTGCCAGCATGCCCGGGGGGGCCCAGGAGACCCAGTACTTC. Protein sequence: CASMPGGAQETQYF. Full variable domain (outside the CDR3, taken from reference TRBV7-2 and TRBJ2-5): GAGVSQSPSNKVTEKGKDVELRCDPISGHTALYWYRQSLGQGLEFLIYFQGNSAPDKSGLPSDRFSAERTGGSVSTLTIQRTQQEDSAVYLCASMPGGAQETQYFGPGTRLLVL.

The chain links TRBV5-6 to TRBJ1-3, with 7 bases lining up with TRBD1. CDR3 length: 16 amino acids. With 3 bases clipped from V and 0 bases from J, the junction kept 6 bases outside the gene matches. In germline, CDR1 is SGHDT, CDR2 YYEEEE. The CDR3: CASSYRGLSSGNTIYF. Here the CDR3 DNA reads TGTGCCAGCAGCTACAGGGGCTTGAGCTCTGGAAACACCATATATTTT.

This chain joins TRBV28 and TRBJ1-1; D gene unclear. Germline CDR1 MDHEN, CDR2 SYDVKM. This CDR3 is 13 amino acids long. With 6 bases removed from V and 10 bases from J, the gap between germline ends came to 18 bases. The CDR3 sequence is CASSRGRSRVAFF. DNA of the CDR3: TGTGCCAGCAGCCGAGGTCGGTCACGAGTAGCTTTCTTT.

The chain employs TRBV7-6 and TRBJ2-6; 9 nucleotides agree with TRBD1. Germline loops: CDR1 SGHVS, CDR2 FNYEAQ. V shed 5 bases, J shed 4 bases, and the junction held 6 bases outside the gene matches. The CDR3 contains 16 residues. The DNA of the CDR3 is TGTGCCAGCAGCCCCCGGGACAGGGTCGGGGCCAACGTCCTGACTTTC. It encodes CASSPRDRVGANVLTF.

This chain uses TRBV28 with TRBJ2-3; 7 positions agree with TRBD2. Trimming took 6 bases from V and 4 from J; bases not matched to a gene: 10. Germline V gene lookup returns CDR1 MDHEN and CDR2 SYDVKM. The CDR3 runs to 15 residues. For the CDR3, the DNA is TGTGCCAGCAGAGAAGAGGGACTAAGCCCAGATACGCAGTATTTT. Its protein product is CASREEGLSPDTQYF.

In DNA form, the CDR3 reads TGTGCCAGCAGTGAAGGCTTGAGCTCTGGAAACACCATATATTTT. This codes for CASSEGLSSGNTIYF. The chain joins TRBV2 to TRBJ1-3; D remains ambiguous. CDR1 SNHLY and CDR2 FYNNEI come from the germline V gene. CDR3 length: 15 residues. Trimming removed 1 base at V and 0 bases at J, with 7 bases between. Supplemented by reference TRBV2 and TRBJ1-3, the full variable domain reads EPEVTQTPSHQVTQMGQEVILRCVPISNHLYFYWYRQILGQKVEFLVSFYNNEISEKSEIFDDQFSVERPDGSNFTLKIRSTKLEDSAMYFCASSEGLSSGNTIYFGEGSWLTVV.

This clone was detected ten times or more. The chain employs TRBV5-6 and TRBJ1-1; the match to TRBD1 covers 7 bases. The CDR3 spans 14 residues. Germline V gives CDR1 SGHDT, CDR2 YYEEEE. Germline trimming cut 2 bases from V and 11 bases from J; bases unmatched to any gene: 12. CDR3 sequence (DNA): TGTGCCAGCAGCTTCAGGGGGACGGCTCTGGGGGCTTTCTTT. This gives the protein CASSFRGTALGAFF.

The gene calls are TRBV30 and TRBJ2-2; 12 bases are shared with TRBD1. Germline CDR1 reads GTSNPN; CDR2 reads SVGIG (reference sequence). This CDR3 has 15 residues. Trimming removed 3 bases from V and 5 bases from J; junction bases left unmatched: 4. CDR3: CAWRGQGAGTGELFF. As DNA, the CDR3 is TGTGCCTGGAGGGGACAGGGGGCAGGAACCGGGGAGCTGTTTTTT. Together with reference TRBV30 and TRBJ2-2, the CDR3 gives the full variable domain: SQTIHQWPATLVQPVGSPLSLECTVEGTSNPNLYWYRQAAGRGLQLLFYSVGIGQISSEVPQNLSASRPQDRQFILSSKKLLLSDSGFYLCAWRGQGAGTGELFFGEGSRLTVL.

J is TRBJ1-2 and V is TRBV27, with a possible D match to TRBD1 (5 bases). Between the trimmed V and J ends, which lost 6 bases and 4 bases, there was a span of 15 bases. This CDR3 contains 14 residues. Per the germline V gene, CDR1 is MNHEY and CDR2 is SMNVEV (reference sequence). The CDR3 loop reads CASRTGPAGYGYTF. As DNA, the CDR3 is TGTGCCAGCAGAACAGGACCAGCGGGCTATGGCTACACCTTC.

The rearrangement joins TRBV5-6 to TRBJ1-1; D might be TRBD1 (5 bases). The V gene lost 0 bases and the J gene lost 1 base, with 10 bases spanning the gap. From germline, CDR1 is SGHDT and CDR2 YYEEEE. This CDR3 region has 15 residues. The DNA for the CDR3 is TGTGCCAGCAGCTTGGAGGGCAGGGCGAACACTGAAGCTTTCTTT. Its translation: CASSLEGRANTEAFF. The entire variable domain, with the rest obtained from reference TRBV5-6 and TRBJ1-1, is as follows: DAGVTQSPTHLIKTRGQQVTLRCSPKSGHDTVSWYQQALGQGPQFIFQYYEEEERQRGNFPDRFSGHQFPNYSSELNVNALLLGDSALYLCASSLEGRANTEAFFGQGTRLTVV.

The chain uses TRBV2 and TRBJ2-2, with a tentative D call TRBD1 (6 bases). The CDR3 is made up of 13 amino acids. Per germline, CDR1 SNHLY and CDR2 FYNNEI. The V and J ends lost 5 bases and 8 bases respectively, with 12 bases between them. The CDR3 loop is CASSKQGAGELFF. The CDR3 nucleotides read TGTGCCAGCAGTAAACAGGGTGCGGGGGAGCTGTTTTTT.

This chain connects TRBV5-1 to TRBJ1-5; no clear D gene. The V gene lost 5 bases and the J gene lost 9 bases, with 15 bases spanning the gap. Germline lookup yields CDR1 SGHRS and CDR2 YFSETQ. CDR3 length: 13 amino acids. This chain's CDR3 is CASSSSNTWPQHF. The DNA for the CDR3 is TGCGCCAGCAGTTCCTCAAACACGTGGCCCCAGCATTTT.

A single count supports this clone. The CDR3 loop reads CASSLSGDTEAFF. The CDR3, as DNA: TGTGCCAGCAGCTTATCAGGGGACACTGAAGCTTTCTTT. This chain joins TRBV7-9 and TRBJ1-1; tentative D call: TRBD1 (6 bases). V lost 2 bases, J lost 3 bases, and 7 bases lay in between. The germline CDR1 and CDR2 sequences are SEHNR and FQNEAQ (reference sequence). The CDR3 has 13 amino acids.

This chain links TRBV7-2 with TRBJ2-2; D might be TRBD1 (5 bases). Germline V gene sequence: CDR1 SGHTA, CDR2 FQGNSA. This CDR3 comprises 16 residues. The V end lost 5 bases, the J end lost 7 bases, and 20 bases lay between the germline ends. The CDR3 DNA follows: TGTGCCAGCAGCCCCAGCCGGACACTGGGGCACGGGGAGCTGTTTTTT. Translated: CASSPSRTLGHGELFF.